This TCR beta chain was recovered during a study of neurological immune-mediated disorders. TCRdb redid the calling of the 5' RACE reads with MiXCR, one entry per CDR3 protein. The sample lists roughly 50,000 distinct CDR3 sequences, roughly 17% occurring once. Study-wide findings and caveats: Private repertoires in all groups were suggested by the absence of shared CDR3 amino acid sequences among expanded clones across subjects.

Healthy control samples came from blood bank volunteers in Maryland, USA. This clonotype was observed at least ten times. Its antigen is unidentified. Mismatch with germline at one junction end may stem from a read error. The CDR3 loop spans 14 amino acids. CDR1 is SGHAT, CDR2 FQNNGV, per germline. The receptor was isolated from a man in his sixties in good health. Specimen: PBMCs. J is TRBJ2-1 and V is TRBV11-2; D might be TRBD1 or TRBD2, each matching 6 bases. CDR3 sequence: CASTLIGGGNEQFF. CDR3 in DNA: TGTGCCAGCACCTTAATAGGGGGAGGCAATGAGCAGTTCTTC.